This T cell receptor (beta chain) was profiled in a study of cytomegalovirus exposure and HLA in healthy donors. About the research overall: The 90 to 150 validation repertoires were produced on the same platform as the 650 to 800 repertoires of the first cohort. This was reported in a later analysis. Study outcomes and limitations: According to the study, 180 or so TCR beta chains were cytomegalovirus-associated. A classifier reportedly called cytomegalovirus status with high sensitivity and specificity.

The donors were part of the validation cohort, which consisted of some 120 subjects and was separate from the first cohort of 666 subjects. The V and J ends lost 4 bases and 4 bases, in that order; junction bases with no gene match: 3. The CDR3 extends over 14 amino acids. CDR1 and CDR2 from the germline V gene are LNHDA and SQIVND (reference sequence). Sequencing used immunoSEQ multiplex PCR; TCRdb keeps in-frame clones, though not all of them. The repertoire holds about 160,000 clones, with approximately 89% as singletons. Comment on this clone: The antigen is not known.

This sequence was found in a man aged 18 to 30 in good health and CMV-seropositive. The sample was PBMCs. This chain connects TRBV19 to TRBJ2-2, with 7 bases lining up with TRBD2. The chain's CDR3 is CASSNQRGTGELFF. The CDR3 DNA is TGTGCCAGTAGTAACCAGCGGGGCACCGGGGAGCTGTTTTTT.